The 32 T cell receptor beta chains reported below all come from one sample, sequenced in a study of cytomegalovirus exposure and HLA in healthy donors. PCR employed 60 Vbeta and 13 Jbeta primers. Assay: immunoSEQ multiplex PCR; the TCRdb copy retains only in-frame clones and omits some. The sample has 200,000 to 250,000 clones, around 64% seen once. The sequencing sample was made of PBMCs. Receptors were obtained from a man between 35 and 55 years old in good health and CMV-seropositive.

The chain joins TRBV5-4 to TRBJ1-2; TRBD1 matches at 8 bases. The junction had 5 bases not matched to a gene; V was cut back by 5 bases and J by 2 bases. The CDR3 has 14 residues. From germline, CDR1 is SGHNT and CDR2 YYREEE (reference sequence). The CDR3 DNA reads TGTGCCAGCAGAAACGGACAGGGAAACTATGGCTACACCTTC. Residues: CASRNGQGNYGYTF.

Remarks on this clone: This CDR3 is also generated by other DNA sequences in the sample. This sequence joins TRBV6-5 and TRBJ2-2; D call uncertain. Trimming removed 6 bases at V and 0 bases at J, with 5 bases between. CDR1 is MNHEY and CDR2 is SVGAGI in the germline V gene. The CDR3 loop spans 13 amino acids. CDR3 protein: CASSLTNTGELFF. The CDR3 DNA sequence: TGTGCCAGCAGCCTAACGAACACCGGGGAGCTGTTTTTT.

The rearrangement joins TRBV6-5 to TRBJ2-7; 7 bases map to TRBD1. This CDR3 is 15 amino acids long. Losses at the gene ends were 5 bases for V and 0 bases for J; bases not matched to a gene: 7. Germline V gives CDR1 MNHEY, CDR2 SVGAGI. The CDR3 is CASSVETGPSYEQYF. The CDR3 DNA reads TGTGCCAGCAGTGTTGAGACAGGGCCCTCCTACGAGCAGTACTTC.

The chain carries TRBV29-1 and TRBJ1-1; D not certain. Germline V lookup: CDR1 SQVTM, CDR2 ANQGSEA. This CDR3 region has 13 residues. V dropped 7 bases and J dropped 3 bases, with 15 bases sitting between them. CDR3 nucleotides: TGCAGCGGGGAGGGATCTTCTTACACTGAAGCTTTCTTT. This encodes CSGEGSSYTEAFF.

The V gene is TRBV4-2, the J gene TRBJ2-7, with D perhaps TRBD2 (5 bases). CDR3 length equals 12 residues. Germline lookup yields CDR1 LGHNA and CDR2 YNFKEQ. The V gene lost 4 bases and the J gene lost 7 bases, with 11 bases spanning the gap. The DNA of the CDR3 is TGTGCCAGCAGCCTCGGTTCGGGGGAGCAGTACTTC. Its translation is CASSLGSGEQYF.

In its sample, this clone was seen a few times. The genes are TRBV6-1 and TRBJ1-2; D might be TRBD1 (6 bases). The CDR3 covers 14 residues. V lost 2 bases, J lost 5 bases, and 12 bases lay in between. Germline V gene data show CDR1 as MNHNS and CDR2 as SASEGT. Here the CDR3 reads CASSEPGGGYGYTF. The CDR3 region has the DNA TGTGCCAGCAGTGAACCGGGGGGCGGTTATGGCTACACCTTC.

The chain combines TRBV5-1 with TRBJ2-3; D remains ambiguous. V shed 0 bases and J shed 4 bases, with 9 bases lying between them. Germline V gives CDR1 SGHRS, CDR2 YFSETQ. CDR3 length: 14 amino acids. CDR3 bases: TGCGCCAGCAGCTTGGGTAGCAGCGCAGATACGCAGTATTTT. It specifies CASSLGSSADTQYF.

The chain is built from TRBV11-2 and TRBJ2-7; 8 nucleotides agree with TRBD1. The CDR3 loop spans 14 amino acids. V was clipped by 0 bases and J by 3 bases; unmatched bases: 1. Germline V lookup: CDR1 SGHAT, CDR2 FQNNGV. DNA for the CDR3: TGTGCCAGCAGCTTAGAGGGACAGGTCTACGAGCAGTACTTC. This sequence encodes CASSLEGQVYEQYF.

The table lists this clone with a few counts. The gene calls are TRBV5-6 and TRBJ1-5; D remains ambiguous. Per the germline V gene, CDR1 is SGHDT and CDR2 is YYEEEE. The V end lost 0 bases, the J end lost 0 bases, and 7 bases lay between the germline ends. CDR3 length equals 15 residues. The CDR3 bases are TGTGCCAGCAGCTTGGGACTGCATAGCAATCAGCCCCAGCATTTT. It translates to CASSLGLHSNQPQHF. Full variable domain (missing parts from reference TRBV5-6 and TRBJ1-5): DAGVTQSPTHLIKTRGQQVTLRCSPKSGHDTVSWYQQALGQGPQFIFQYYEEEERQRGNFPDRFSGHQFPNYSSELNVNALLLGDSALYLCASSLGLHSNQPQHFGDGTRLSIL.

The chain couples TRBV4-3 to TRBJ2-1; D is possibly TRBD1 (6 bases). Germline lookup yields CDR1 LGHNA and CDR2 YSLEER. This CDR3 is 19 amino acids long. The germline V and J ends were trimmed by 0 bases and 0 bases, with 18 bases remaining between them. The CDR3 protein is CASSQEGGRGRSSYNEQFF. CDR3 in DNA: TGCGCCAGCAGCCAAGAAGGGGGAAGGGGCAGGAGCTCCTACAATGAGCAGTTCTTC.

The chain employs TRBV6-1 and TRBJ1-2, with TRBD1 identical over 10 bases. The J segment lost 6 bases and the V segment lost 6 bases, leaving 4 bases of the junction unmatched. The CDR3 loop spans 13 amino acids. In germline, CDR1 is MNHNS, CDR2 SASEGT. CDR3 nucleotide sequence: TGTGCCAGCAGCCGACAGGGGGCTGATGGCTACACCTTC. Protein sequence: CASSRQGADGYTF.

CDR3 DNA: TGTGCCAGCAGTTGGGGGGACAGGAGGGAGCAGTACTTC. This codes for CASSWGDRREQYF. This sequence joins TRBV27 and TRBJ2-7; TRBD1 matches 8 bases. The V gene's germline CDR1 is MNHEY and CDR2 SMNVEV (reference sequence). The CDR3 spans 13 residues. V shed 4 bases and J 7 bases; nucleotides not matched to a gene: 6.

This clone was detected a few times. The chain carries TRBV5-4 and TRBJ1-1; a weak D match, TRBD1 (5 bases). V dropped 4 bases and J dropped 3 bases, with 13 bases sitting between them. There are 14 residues in the CDR3. CDR1 and CDR2 (germline): SGHNT, YYREEE (reference sequence). CDR3 region: CASSPPGVDTEAFF. CDR3 DNA sequence: TGTGCCAGCAGCCCGCCGGGGGTAGACACTGAAGCTTTCTTT.

The rearrangement joins TRBV20-1 to TRBJ2-1; TRBD1 is a possible D gene (6 bases). The CDR3 covers 11 residues. Trimming cost V 6 bases and J 11 bases, with 14 bases left between them. Germline CDR1 reads DFQATT; CDR2 reads SNEGSKA (reference sequence). The DNA for the CDR3 is TGCAGTGCAGTTACAGGGAAGCAGCAGTTCTTC. It encodes CSAVTGKQQFF.

The V and J genes are TRBV7-2 and TRBJ2-1, with TRBD2 matching 9 bases. This CDR3 spans 14 amino acids. V was pared by 2 bases and J by 6 bases, with 2 bases of the junction left unmatched. The germline V gene encodes CDR1 SGHTA and CDR2 FQGNSA. CDR3 nucleotide sequence: TGTGCCAGCAGCTTAAGGCGGGGGGGCAATGAGCAGTTCTTC. Residues: CASSLRRGGNEQFF.

The chain couples TRBV19 to TRBJ1-6; 7 positions match TRBD1. This CDR3 has 16 amino acids. J was trimmed by 6 bases and V by 3 bases; bases with no gene match: 8. Germline V lookup: CDR1 LNHDA, CDR2 SQIVND (reference sequence). CDR3 DNA sequence: TGTGCCAGTAGTATGGCTCCGGGACAGATTAATTCACCCCTCCACTTT. Protein product: CASSMAPGQINSPLHF.

V is TRBV6-5 and J is TRBJ2-7; 7 nucleotides align to TRBD2. J gave up 5 bases and V 0 bases, and 10 bases lay outside the gene matches. The CDR3 length is 16 residues. Germline-derived CDR1 and CDR2 are MNHEY and SVGAGI. CDR3 region: CASSYSIGLVVHEQYF. In DNA form, the CDR3 reads TGTGCCAGCAGTTACTCGATCGGACTAGTGGTTCACGAGCAGTACTTC.

This chain connects TRBV5-1 to TRBJ2-7; no clear D. CDR3 length equals 13 residues. Germline V lookup: CDR1 SGHRS, CDR2 YFSETQ. V shed 2 bases and J shed 5 bases, with 11 bases lying between them. The CDR3 region has the DNA TGCGCCAGCAGCTTCCTGGGCCCGAACGAGCAGTACTTC. Encoded protein: CASSFLGPNEQYF.

This CDR3 reads CASSLGGAWTEAFF. CDR3 nucleotide sequence: TGTGCCAGCAGTTTAGGGGGGGCTTGGACTGAAGCTTTCTTT. The chain combines TRBV27 with TRBJ1-1, with TRBD1 as a possible D gene (6 bases). With 2 bases removed from V and 5 bases from J, the gap between germline ends came to 12 bases. The CDR3 consists of 14 residues. The germline CDR1 and CDR2 sequences are MNHEY and SMNVEV (reference sequence).

The rearrangement uses TRBV5-1 and TRBJ1-2, with 7 bases identical to TRBD1. The germline V gene has CDR1 SGHRS and CDR2 YFSETQ. The CDR3 spans 13 residues. After removal of 4 bases from V and 8 bases from J, the junction contained 8 bases not matched to a gene. CDR3 coding DNA: TGCGCCAGCAGCCTTCTGACAGGGAGCGGCTACACCTTC. It is translated as CASSLLTGSGYTF.

The V gene is TRBV19, the J gene TRBJ1-1, with 10 bases lining up with TRBD1. The ends lost 6 bases at V and 3 bases at J; junction bases unmatched: 7. The CDR3 extends over 15 amino acids. CDR1 and CDR2 (germline): LNHDA, SQIVND (reference sequence). CDR3 residues: CASRRDRGLDTEAFF. In DNA form, the CDR3 reads TGTGCCAGTAGGCGGGACAGGGGCTTGGACACTGAAGCTTTCTTT. Complete variable domain (other parts from reference TRBV19 and TRBJ1-1): DGGITQSPKYLFRKEGQNVTLSCEQNLNHDAMYWYRQDPGQGLRLIYYSQIVNDFQKGDIAEGYSVSREKKESFPLTVTSAQKNPTAFYLCASRRDRGLDTEAFFGQGTRLTVV.

The chain recombines TRBV7-2 with TRBJ2-5, with a weak D call TRBD1 (5 bases). This CDR3 comprises 14 residues. CDR1 SGHTA and CDR2 FQGNSA come from the germline V gene. V was shortened by 5 bases and J by 4 bases, with 14 bases between the two germline ends. The CDR3 here is CASSRTSGSETQYF. For the CDR3, the DNA is TGTGCCAGCAGCAGGACCTCAGGGTCAGAGACCCAGTACTTC.

This chain links TRBV28 with TRBJ1-3, with D perhaps TRBD1 (6 bases). This CDR3 comprises 15 residues. V dropped 5 bases and J dropped 8 bases, with 19 bases sitting between them. CDR1 and CDR2 (germline): MDHEN, SYDVKM. CDR3 protein: CASSPYRALRDTIYF. The CDR3 nucleotides read TGTGCCAGCAGTCCTTACAGGGCTCTCAGGGACACCATATATTTT.

The V call is TRBV19, the J call TRBJ2-2; no clear D gene. Germline CDR1 and CDR2: LNHDA and SQIVND (reference sequence). V lost 2 bases to trimming and J lost 4 bases, with 5 bases between them. The CDR3 loop spans 13 amino acids. In DNA, the CDR3 is TGTGCCAGTAGTATATCATTCACCGGGGAGCTGTTTTTT. Its protein product is CASSISFTGELFF.

J is TRBJ2-3 and V is TRBV10-3; D uncertain. Germline V lookup: CDR1 ENHRY, CDR2 SYGVKD. The CDR3 has 12 amino acids. Between the trimmed V and J ends, which lost 6 bases and 4 bases, there was a span of 8 bases. CDR3 sequence: CAISPFPDTQYF. For the CDR3, the DNA is TGTGCCATCAGCCCCTTCCCAGATACGCAGTATTTT.

The chain is built from TRBV10-3 and TRBJ1-5; perhaps TRBD1 as D (5 bases). CDR3 size: 17 residues. V was cut by 2 bases and J by 1 base, with 15 bases left in between. Germline V CDR1 and CDR2: ENHRY, SYGVKD. CDR3 nucleotides: TGTGCCATCAGTGAGCCAGCAGTGGGGGGAAGCAATCAGCCCCAGCATTTT. Residues: CAISEPAVGGSNQPQHF.

The genes are TRBV10-3 and TRBJ2-7, with TRBD2 matching over 9 bases. V gave up 3 bases and J gave up 0 bases; unmatched junction bases: 6. CDR3 size: 16 residues. Germline assignment: CDR1 ENHRY and CDR2 SYGVKD. The CDR3 reads CAISDRSGGGSYEQYF. Written as DNA, the CDR3 is TGTGCCATCAGTGATCGTAGCGGGGGAGGCTCCTACGAGCAGTACTTC.

The CDR3 spells CSGSEVPTGELFF. As DNA, the CDR3 is TGCAGCGGTTCGGAGGTTCCCACCGGGGAGCTGTTTTTT. The chain joins TRBV29-1 to TRBJ2-2; maybe TRBD2 (5 bases). CDR1 is SQVTM, CDR2 ANQGSEA, per germline. V was trimmed by 7 bases and J by 4 bases, leaving 13 bases between them. The CDR3 extends over 13 amino acids.

This clone was detected once. The chain has TRBV10-1 and TRBJ2-1, with D possibly matching TRBD2 (6 bases). The CDR3 consists of 14 residues. CDR1 is WNHNN, CDR2 SYGVQD, per germline (reference sequence). Deletions cut 3 bases from V and 0 bases from J, with 6 bases between. The chain's CDR3 is CASSDGSSYNEQFF. The CDR3 DNA reads as TGCGCCAGCAGTGACGGGAGCTCCTACAATGAGCAGTTCTTC.

J is TRBJ2-5 and V is TRBV11-1, with a weak D call TRBD2 (6 bases). Germline-derived CDR1 and CDR2 are SGHAT and FQDESV (reference sequence). This CDR3 has 16 residues. Trimming shortened V by 5 bases and J by 2 bases, and 18 bases separated the two germline ends. The CDR3 loop reads CASSPRDSIPQETQYF. The DNA of the CDR3 is TGTGCCAGCAGCCCCCGGGACTCCATACCTCAAGAGACCCAGTACTTC.

V gene TRBV6-5 combines with J gene TRBJ2-5; a possible D gene is TRBD2 (7 bases). The ends were cut back, 2 bases at V and 5 bases at J, with 12 bases in the middle. The CDR3 is 14 residues long. CDR1 is MNHEY and CDR2 is SVGAGI in the germline V gene. For the CDR3, the DNA is TGTGCCAGCAGTTACGCGGGGGCCGGGGAGACCCAGTACTTC. It encodes CASSYAGAGETQYF.

The chain uses TRBV9 and TRBJ1-1, with 8 bases that match TRBD1. Germline-derived CDR1 and CDR2 are SGDLS and YYNGEE. This CDR3 is 15 amino acids long. With V trimmed by 4 bases and J by 0 bases, 5 bases remained unmatched. This CDR3 reads CASSLQGDVNTEAFF. Written as DNA, the CDR3 is TGTGCCAGCAGCCTACAGGGGGACGTGAACACTGAAGCTTTCTTT.